This TCR beta chain stems from a study of T-cell memory formation after mild COVID-19. This CDR3 spans 14 amino acids. The J segment lost 6 bases and the V segment lost 4 bases, leaving 8 bases of the junction unmatched. The germline V gene encodes CDR1 SGHRS and CDR2 YFSETQ. Broader study findings: Pre-infection memory contained some responding clones, which suggested that cross-reactive memory had joined.

TCRdb used MiXCR to reprocess the 5' RACE reads, holding one entry per CDR3 protein. Among hundreds of thousands of distinct CDR3 sequences listed, roughly an eighth were seen once. For this clonotype: Its antigen remains unidentified. A much larger clone differs by one base, so this may be a read error. The conserved final phenylalanine or tryptophan is absent from the CDR3, which likely points to a read error.

This receptor was identified in a man between 18 and 29 years old who had mild COVID-19 (a few samples of this study predate the infection). Cell type and time point are not known. The source material was PBMCs or a T cell subset sorted from them (not recorded which). The chain joins TRBV5-1 to TRBJ2-5; 8 bases are shared with TRBD1. The CDR3 region has the DNA TGCGCCAGCAGCCACGACAGGGGATGGAAGACCCAGTACTCC. Protein: CASSHDRGWKTQYS.